The present T cell receptor beta chain was sequenced within a study of beta chain features in type 1 diabetes. Findings and caveats of the study: Across all four CD4+ subsets, people with type 1 diabetes showed modestly shorter TCRB CDR3s.

The sample holds a few counts of this clone. Its antigen is unknown. At the DNA level, this CDR3 is encoded by other sequences in the same sample as well. Blood was collected once per donor into heparin, averaging about 116 mL. Of the isolated RNA, all was reverse transcribed, and so the sequenced material was expressed TCRB transcripts. Sequencing used immunoSEQ multiplex PCR; TCRdb keeps in-frame clones, though not all of them. The sample includes under 850,000 clones, roughly an eighth of them seen just once. There are 14 residues in the CDR3. V was pared by 0 bases and J by 2 bases, with 7 bases between. Germline V lookup: CDR1 SGHRS, CDR2 YFSETQ.

The chain combines TRBV5-1 with TRBJ2-3, with no clear D. This TCR was sampled from a man in his late teens or twenties with type 1 diabetes. Sequenced material: naive CD4+ T cells from blood. This CDR3 is CASSLEPNTDTQYF. CDR3 DNA: TGCGCCAGCAGCTTGGAACCGAACACAGATACGCAGTATTTT.